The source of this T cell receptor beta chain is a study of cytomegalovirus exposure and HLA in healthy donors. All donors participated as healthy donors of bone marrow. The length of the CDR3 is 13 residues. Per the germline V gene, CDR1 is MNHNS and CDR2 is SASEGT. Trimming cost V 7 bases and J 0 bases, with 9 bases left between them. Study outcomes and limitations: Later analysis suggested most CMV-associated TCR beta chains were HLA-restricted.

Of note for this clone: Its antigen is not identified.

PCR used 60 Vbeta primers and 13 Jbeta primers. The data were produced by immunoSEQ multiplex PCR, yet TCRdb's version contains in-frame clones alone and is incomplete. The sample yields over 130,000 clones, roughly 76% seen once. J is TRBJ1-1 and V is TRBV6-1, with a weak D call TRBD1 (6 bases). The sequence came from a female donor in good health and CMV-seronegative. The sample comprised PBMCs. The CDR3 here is CASKQGLNTEAFF. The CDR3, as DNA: TGTGCCAGCAAACAGGGCCTGAACACTGAAGCTTTCTTT.